The next 14 T cell receptor beta chains were all read from a single sample in a study of cytomegalovirus exposure and HLA in healthy donors. TCRdb's copy holds only in-frame clones and misses some; the assay was immunoSEQ multiplex PCR. This sample yields roughly 130,000 clones, of which about nine tenths are seen a single time; approximately 1.3% belongs to the top ten. Sequenced input: PBMCs. The source of these receptors is a man aged 30 to 45 in good health and CMV-seronegative.

The V gene is TRBV19, the J gene TRBJ1-2; 12 bases align to TRBD1. The CDR3 covers 17 residues. Looked up from germline, CDR1 is LNHDA and CDR2 is SQIVND (reference sequence). V was clipped by 0 bases and J by 4 bases; unmatched bases: 6. The CDR3 protein is CASSIDLPGQGAYGYTF. The CDR3 DNA reads as TGTGCCAGTAGTATAGATCTACCGGGACAGGGGGCCTATGGCTACACCTTC.

The chain carries TRBV7-9 and TRBJ1-5; weak D call: TRBD1 (6 bases). From germline, CDR1 is SEHNR and CDR2 FQNEAQ (reference sequence). This CDR3 spans 14 amino acids. Trimming stripped 7 bases from V and 0 bases from J, with 10 bases between. The CDR3 nucleotides are TGTGCCAGCACTACAGGGTATAGCAATCAGCCCCAGCATTTT. It yields the protein CASTTGYSNQPQHF.

The chain uses TRBV7-2 and TRBJ2-7; 11 bases line up with TRBD1. The length of the CDR3 is 16 residues. Losses at the gene ends were 1 base for V and 0 bases for J; bases not matched to a gene: 2. Germline V CDR1 and CDR2: SGHTA, FQGNSA. CDR3 coding DNA: TGTGCCAGCAGCTTAGGGGGGACAGGGGGCTCCTACGAGCAGTACTTC. Encoded protein: CASSLGGTGGSYEQYF.

This chain connects TRBV29-1 to TRBJ1-1, with a tentative D call TRBD1 (6 bases). CDR1 is SQVTM, CDR2 ANQGSEA, per germline. There are 10 residues in the CDR3. V was trimmed by 6 bases and J by 8 bases, leaving 10 bases between them. As DNA, the CDR3 is TGCAGCGTGAGGACAGCCGAAGCTTTCTTT. This translates into CSVRTAEAFF.

The DNA for the CDR3 is TGTGCCAGCAGCTGGACTAGCGGGACTCCGGAAAGGGATACGCAGTATTTT. Translation: CASSWTSGTPERDTQYF. The rearrangement links TRBV7-8 to TRBJ2-3, with 12 bases identical to TRBD2. CDR3 length: 17 amino acids. Germline V gives CDR1 SGHVS, CDR2 FQNEAQ. V lost 4 bases and J lost 6; bases outside the gene matches: 11.

This chain connects TRBV6-1 to TRBJ2-7, with D possibly TRBD2 on 7 matching bases. The CDR3 sequence is 15 residues long. The V gene lost 7 bases and the J gene lost 2 bases, with 18 bases spanning the gap. In germline, CDR1 is MNHNS, CDR2 SASEGT. Here the CDR3 DNA reads TGTGCCAGCAAGCGGGGCCGGGACACCACCTACGAGCAGTACTTC. It encodes CASKRGRDTTYEQYF.

This clone was detected only once. The gene calls are TRBV19 and TRBJ1-1, with a weak D call TRBD1 (5 bases). CDR3 length: 13 residues. CDR1 and CDR2 from the germline V gene are LNHDA and SQIVND (reference sequence). V dropped 5 bases and J dropped 5 bases, with 12 bases sitting between them. The DNA for the CDR3 is TGTGCCAGTAGTGATTCGCGGGGGACTGAAGCTTTCTTT. It codes for CASSDSRGTEAFF.

The rearrangement uses TRBV12-5 and TRBJ2-7, with 8 bases aligning to TRBD2. The CDR3 is 17 amino acids. Germline lookup yields CDR1 LGHNT and CDR2 FRNRAP. V shed 3 bases, J shed 0 bases, and the junction held 10 bases outside the gene matches. The CDR3 DNA follows: TGTGCTAGTGGTTTTGGTTTCTCGAGCGGGGGCTCCTACGAGCAGTACTTC. Amino acids: CASGFGFSSGGSYEQYF. The whole variable domain, filled in from reference TRBV12-5 and TRBJ2-7, reads DARVTQTPRHKVTEMGQEVTMRCQPILGHNTVFWYRQTMMQGLELLAYFRNRAPLDDSGMPKDRFSAEMPDATLATLKIQPSEPRDSAVYFCASGFGFSSGGSYEQYFGPGTRLTVT.

The rearrangement joins TRBV5-1 to TRBJ1-3; no reliable D call. The CDR3 runs 16 residues. Trimming shortened V by 0 bases and J by 0 bases, and 10 bases separated the two germline ends. CDR1 and CDR2 from the germline V gene are SGHRS and YFSETQ. The DNA for the CDR3 is TGCGCCAGCAGCTTGGGCGGAGCCCTCTCTGGAAACACCATATATTTT. Amino acids: CASSLGGALSGNTIYF. The entire variable domain, with the rest obtained from reference TRBV5-1 and TRBJ1-3, is as follows: KAGVTQTPRYLIKTRGQQVTLSCSPISGHRSVSWYQQTPGQGLQFLFEYFSETQRNKGNFPGRFSGRQFSNSRSEMNVSTLELGDSALYLCASSLGGALSGNTIYFGEGSWLTVV.

The count of this clone is one. The V and J genes are TRBV10-2 and TRBJ2-1; tentative D call: TRBD2 (6 bases). CDR1 is WSHSY, CDR2 SAAADI, per germline. This CDR3 has 15 residues. V was clipped by 6 bases and J by 4 bases, with 16 bases between them. The CDR3 sequence: CASSGRIASYNEQFF. The CDR3 bases are TGCGCCAGCAGCGGGAGAATCGCTTCGTACAATGAGCAGTTCTTC.

This clone has a single count. V usage is TRBV11-1 and J usage is TRBJ2-3, with 11 positions matching TRBD2. The length of the CDR3 is 17 residues. CDR1 is SGHAT, CDR2 FQDESV, per germline (reference sequence). The junction had 9 bases not matched to a gene; V was cut back by 1 base and J by 6 bases. This chain's CDR3 is CASSLEGTSGLMDTQYF. CDR3 bases: TGTGCCAGCAGCTTAGAAGGGACTAGCGGTTTAATGGATACGCAGTATTTT.

The J gene is TRBJ2-5, the V gene TRBV19; the D is unclear. Trimming cost V 5 bases and J 0 bases, with 10 bases left between them. This CDR3 has 14 residues. The germline V gene has CDR1 LNHDA and CDR2 SQIVND (reference sequence). CDR3 region: CASSFGDDQETQYF. As DNA, the CDR3 is TGTGCCAGTAGTTTTGGAGACGACCAAGAGACCCAGTACTTC.

The rearrangement joins TRBV19 to TRBJ1-1, with D tentatively TRBD1 (6 bases). The CDR3 is 13 residues long. Trimming cost V 10 bases and J 3 bases, with 15 bases left between them. CDR1 is LNHDA, CDR2 SQIVND, per germline (reference sequence). The CDR3 nucleotides read TGTGCCACCACGGGGGGCAGGGACACTGAAGCTTTCTTT. Translated: CATTGGRDTEAFF.

The chain employs TRBV27 and TRBJ2-7; tentatively, D is TRBD2 (6 bases). The germline V and J ends were trimmed by 1 base and 1 base, with 14 bases remaining between them. Germline CDR1 reads MNHEY; CDR2 reads SMNVEV (reference sequence). This CDR3 contains 16 residues. CDR3 region: CASSLWGAGKSYEQYF. The CDR3 bases are TGTGCCAGCAGTTTATGGGGTGCGGGAAAGTCCTACGAGCAGTACTTC.